The 27 T cell receptor beta chains presented below share a single source sample, sequenced in a study of blood T cells in healthy people across ages. The use of a sample-barcoded 5' primer and a J-beta primer mix characterized a second PCR of 7 to 11 cycles. TCRdb processed the 5' RACE reads anew with MiXCR; each CDR3 protein has one entry. Here the sample spans some 1.6 million distinct CDR3 sequences, about 31% being singletons. Source material: blood. These receptors all come from a woman aged 25-40 years in good health.

Comments on this clonotype: A junction boundary mismatches the germline segment, possibly from a read error. The chain links TRBV5-6 to TRBJ2-2, with 11 positions matching TRBD1. The CDR3 covers 17 residues. Germline lookup yields CDR1 SGHDT and CDR2 YYEEEE. CDR3 region: CASSGQGASVTTGELFF. CDR3 sequence (DNA): TGTGCCAGCAGTGGACAGGGGGCGTCCGTGACCACCGGAGAGCTGTTTTTT.

The rearrangement links TRBV5-1 to TRBJ2-3; the D gene is possibly TRBD2 (6 bases). The CDR3 length is 15 residues. Between the trimmed V and J ends, which lost 0 bases and 2 bases, there was a span of 10 bases. The germline CDR1 and CDR2 sequences are SGHRS and YFSETQ. The CDR3 region is CASSLGASATDTQYF. The CDR3 nucleotides are TGCGCCAGCAGCTTGGGAGCTAGCGCCACAGATACGCAGTATTTT.

The V and J genes are TRBV20-1 and TRBJ2-1; the match to TRBD2 covers 12 bases. In germline, CDR1 is DFQATT, CDR2 SNEGSKA (reference sequence). Trimming took 5 bases from V and 7 from J; bases not matched to a gene: 3. The CDR3 spans 13 residues. The CDR3, as DNA: TGCAGTGCTCCTAGCGGGGGGGGGAATGAGCAGTTCTTC. Protein product: CSAPSGGGNEQFF.

Remarks on this clonotype: This may come from a read error, since a much larger clone is one base off. The conserved phenylalanine or tryptophan normally closing the CDR3 is absent here, so this likely arose from a read error. The chain uses TRBV5-1 and TRBJ2-5; D call uncertain. The CDR3 runs to 13 residues. Germline CDR1 SGHRS, CDR2 YFSETQ. V lost 2 bases to trimming and J lost 2 bases, with 7 bases between them. CDR3 nucleotide sequence: TGCGCCAGCAGCTTTAGGCTACAAGAGACCCAGTACTAC. Translated: CASSFRLQETQYY.

This clonotype was counted at least ten times. The genes are TRBV7-2 and TRBJ1-2; D unresolved. CDR1 is SGHTA and CDR2 is FQGNSA in the germline V gene. Trimming removed 1 base at V and 4 bases at J, with 4 bases between. The CDR3 contains 12 residues. CDR3 sequence: CASSLEVYGYTF. The CDR3 coding sequence is TGTGCCAGCAGCTTAGAGGTCTATGGCTACACCTTC.

This clonotype showed up many times. The chain couples TRBV7-2 to TRBJ2-7; D call uncertain. V was shortened by 7 bases and J by 2 bases, with 12 bases between the two germline ends. This CDR3 is 13 amino acids long. The germline gives CDR1 SGHTA, CDR2 FQGNSA. CDR3 amino acids: CASKKGMTYEQYF. CDR3 DNA sequence: TGTGCCAGCAAAAAGGGTATGACCTACGAGCAGTACTTC.

This clonotype was seen repeatedly, ten times or more. The chain is built from TRBV29-1 and TRBJ2-7, with D maybe TRBD2 (7 bases). V was shortened by 6 bases and J by 4 bases, with 19 bases between the two germline ends. Germline V lookup: CDR1 SQVTM, CDR2 ANQGSEA. The CDR3 is 14 residues long. The CDR3 sequence: CSVPLGGGSYEQYF. CDR3 sequence (DNA): TGCAGCGTCCCCCTGGGAGGGGGTTCTTACGAGCAGTACTTC.

The chain is built from TRBV20-1 and TRBJ2-7; D call uncertain. The V gene's germline CDR1 is DFQATT and CDR2 SNEGSKA (reference sequence). The CDR3 totals 14 residues. V lost 6 bases and J lost 5, with 20 bases in between. CDR3 sequence: CSAPWSSSPNEQYF. The CDR3 DNA sequence: TGCAGTGCCCCCTGGAGCAGCAGCCCTAACGAGCAGTACTTC.

The chain is built from TRBV6-2 or TRBV6-3 and TRBJ2-1; TRBD1 matches at 9 bases. Looked up from germline, CDR1 is MNHEY and CDR2 is SVGEGT. CDR3 size: 16 residues. V shed 0 bases and J 6 bases; nucleotides not matched to a gene: 6. CDR3 sequence reads: CASSYSRTGAVNEQFF. CDR3 coding DNA: TGTGCCAGCAGTTACTCAAGGACAGGGGCAGTCAATGAGCAGTTCTTC.

This CDR3 is CSPSGRNEQFF. The CDR3, as DNA: TGCAGCCCAAGCGGGAGGAATGAGCAGTTCTTC. The rearrangement joins TRBV20-1 to TRBJ2-1; 9 bases are shared with TRBD2. Germline CDR1 reads DFQATT; CDR2 reads SNEGSKA (reference sequence). The CDR3 length is 11 residues.

With respect to this clonotype: With a much larger clone just one base away, this may be a read error. The chain recombines TRBV10-3 with TRBJ2-7; D unresolved. CDR1 ENHRY and CDR2 SYGVKD come from the germline V gene. The CDR3 totals 10 residues. With 10 bases removed from V and 3 bases from J, the gap between germline ends came to 7 bases. The CDR3 coding sequence is TGTGCCAAATGGCTCTACGAGCAGTACTTC. Amino acid sequence: CAKWLYEQYF.

CDR3 in amino acids: CASSLVKIGANTGELFF. The DNA for the CDR3 is TGTGCCAGCAGCTTAGTAAAAATCGGGGCGAACACCGGGGAGCTGTTTTTT. V usage is TRBV13 and J usage is TRBJ2-2; tentative D call: TRBD2 (5 bases). Looked up from germline, CDR1 is PRHDT and CDR2 is FYEKMQ (reference sequence). The CDR3 has 17 amino acids. Trimming cost V 1 base and J 0 bases, with 12 bases left between them.

This clonotype has a single count. V gene TRBV27 combines with J gene TRBJ2-5; TRBD1 might be the D (6 bases). The germline CDR1 and CDR2 sequences are MNHEY and SMNVEV (reference sequence). V was pared by 11 bases and J by 3 bases, with 28 bases between. This CDR3 contains 17 residues. The CDR3 nucleotides are TGTGCCGGTAGTTTACCCTTCAATTACAGGGCTAAAGAGACCCAGTACTTC. Its translation: CAGSLPFNYRAKETQYF.

This clonotype has only a few counts. This chain links TRBV5-5 with TRBJ2-1; unclear D gene. This CDR3 contains 13 residues. The ends were cut back, 2 bases at V and 8 bases at J, with 11 bases in the middle. Germline loops: CDR1 SGHKS, CDR2 YYEKEE (reference sequence). CDR3 sequence reads: CASSLALFYEQFF. DNA for the CDR3: TGTGCCAGCAGCTTAGCACTATTCTATGAGCAGTTCTTC. The full variable domain, rest sourced from reference TRBV5-5 and TRBJ2-1, is DAGVTQSPTHLIKTRGQQVTLRCSPISGHKSVSWYQQVLGQGPQFIFQYYEKEERGRGNFPDRFSARQFPNYSSELNVNALLLGDSALYLCASSLALFYEQFFGPGTRLTVL.

This clonotype showed up just a few times. The chain carries TRBV20-1 and TRBJ2-7, with D possibly matching TRBD2 (6 bases). The CDR3 loop spans 16 amino acids. V shed 1 base and J shed 1 base, with 17 bases lying between them. Germline V gene lookup returns CDR1 DFQATT and CDR2 SNEGSKA (reference sequence). For the CDR3, the DNA is TGCAGTGCTAGAGCGGTCTCGTATGGGGGGTCCTACGAGCAGTACTTC. Protein: CSARAVSYGGSYEQYF.

The chain joins TRBV12-3 or TRBV12-4 to TRBJ2-1; the D is unclear. The CDR3 runs to 15 residues. Between the trimmed V and J ends, which lost 5 bases and 3 bases, there was a span of 14 bases. CDR3 sequence reads: CASSPGGWGYNEQFF. The DNA of the CDR3 is TGTGCCAGCAGTCCTGGCGGCTGGGGCTACAATGAGCAGTTCTTC.

This clonotype was observed at least ten times. The chain has TRBV29-1 and TRBJ2-7; 13 bases map to TRBD2. Trimming at V came to 0 bases and at J to 7 bases, leaving 6 bases not matched to a gene. Germline values: CDR1 SQVTM, CDR2 ANQGSEA. The CDR3 has 15 residues. The CDR3 region has the DNA TGCAGCGTTGAAGATGGGGGACTAGCGGGAAGGGAGCAGTACTTC. Its protein product is CSVEDGGLAGREQYF.

The V and J genes are TRBV20-1 and TRBJ2-3, with TRBD2 matching 11 bases. Germline V CDR1 and CDR2: DFQATT, SNEGSKA (reference sequence). The CDR3 runs to 14 residues. V dropped 0 bases and J dropped 5; count of bases not matched to a gene: 1. The CDR3 bases are TGCAGTGCTAGAGATACTAGCGGGGGAGATACGCAGTATTTT. Translated, it gives CSARDTSGGDTQYF.

This clonotype turned up a few times. The V and J genes are TRBV20-1 and TRBJ2-1; 10 bases fit TRBD2. CDR1 is DFQATT and CDR2 is SNEGSKA in the germline V gene (reference sequence). This CDR3 spans 15 amino acids. J lost 4 bases, V lost 4 bases, and 7 bases had no gene match. The CDR3 DNA sequence: TGCAGTGCTACGGATAGCGGGGGGCCGTACAATGAGCAGTTCTTC. It encodes CSATDSGGPYNEQFF.

V is TRBV2 and J is TRBJ1-1, with 8 bases identical to TRBD1. This CDR3 has 13 amino acids. Per germline, CDR1 SNHLY and CDR2 FYNNEI. With V trimmed by 8 bases and J by 4 bases, 6 bases remained unmatched. CDR3: CASGQGRSTEAFF. Here the CDR3 DNA reads TGTGCCAGCGGACAGGGAAGAAGCACTGAAGCTTTCTTT. The full variable domain, its missing parts supplied by reference TRBV2 and TRBJ1-1, is EPEVTQTPSHQVTQMGQEVILRCVPISNHLYFYWYRQILGQKVEFLVSFYNNEISEKSEIFDDQFSVERPDGSNFTLKIRSTKLEDSAMYFCASGQGRSTEAFFGQGTRLTVV.

This chain links TRBV7-2 with TRBJ2-1; a possible D gene is TRBD2 (6 bases). This CDR3 has 15 residues. V was clipped by 5 bases and J by 2 bases, with 13 bases between them. The germline V gene encodes CDR1 SGHTA and CDR2 FQGNSA. CDR3 in amino acids: CASSAPGTAYNEQFF. CDR3 in DNA: TGTGCCAGCAGCGCACCCGGGACTGCCTACAATGAGCAGTTCTTC.

J is TRBJ2-2 and V is TRBV15; D may be TRBD2 (6 bases). V was shortened by 1 base and J by 0 bases, with 15 bases between the two germline ends. This CDR3 is 18 amino acids long. The V gene's germline CDR1 is LNHNV and CDR2 YYDKDF (reference sequence). CDR3 sequence (DNA): TGTGCCACCAGCAGAGTCAGGTCGGGAGCCCCGAACACCGGGGAGCTGTTTTTT. Its translation: CATSRVRSGAPNTGELFF.

This clonotype appeared a few times. The chain has TRBV7-2 and TRBJ1-5, with D unresolved. Trimming stripped 2 bases from V and 4 bases from J, with 6 bases between. Germline values: CDR1 SGHTA, CDR2 FQGNSA. This CDR3 comprises 13 residues. This CDR3 reads CASSLFRNQPQHF. CDR3 sequence (DNA): TGTGCCAGCAGCTTATTTAGAAATCAGCCCCAGCATTTT. The complete variable domain, with remaining parts taken from reference TRBV7-2 and TRBJ1-5, reads GAGVSQSPSNKVTEKGKDVELRCDPISGHTALYWYRQSLGQGLEFLIYFQGNSAPDKSGLPSDRFSAERTGGSVSTLTIQRTQQEDSAVYLCASSLFRNQPQHFGDGTRLSIL.

The V gene is TRBV18, the J gene TRBJ2-2; 8 bases map to TRBD2. Losses at the gene ends were 0 bases for V and 4 bases for J; bases not matched to a gene: 4. The germline V gene has CDR1 KGHSH and CDR2 LQKENI. The CDR3 sequence is 16 residues long. CDR3 nucleotides: TGTGCCAGCTCACCACCTGCGGGAGGTTTCACCGGGGAGCTGTTTTTT. This translates into CASSPPAGGFTGELFF.

The V gene is TRBV3-1, the J gene TRBJ2-3; D gene uncertain. The ends were cut back, 0 bases at V and 5 bases at J, with 9 bases in the middle. The CDR3 contains 14 residues. Looked up from germline, CDR1 is LGHDT and CDR2 is YNNKEL (reference sequence). The CDR3 DNA reads TGTGCCAGCAGCCAAGATATGGTATTAGATACGCAGTATTTT. Translated: CASSQDMVLDTQYF.

This clonotype was seen ten or more times. J is TRBJ2-1 and V is TRBV7-8; D gene unclear. CDR3 length: 14 residues. V lost 1 base to trimming and J lost 4 bases, with 8 bases between them. CDR1 and CDR2 (germline): SGHVS, FQNEAQ. Written as DNA, the CDR3 is TGTGCCAGCAGCTTAGTCGCAGATTACAATGAGCAGTTCTTC. Residues: CASSLVADYNEQFF.

This clonotype was detected a few times. The chain employs TRBV5-5 and TRBJ2-5; 9 bases line up with TRBD2. The CDR3 contains 15 residues. V gave up 1 base and J gave up 4 bases; unmatched junction bases: 5. Germline values: CDR1 SGHKS, CDR2 YYEKEE (reference sequence). In nucleotides, the CDR3 is TGTGCCAGCAGCTTGATGGCGGGGGGGCCAGAGACCCAGTACTTC. The encoded protein is CASSLMAGGPETQYF. The whole variable domain, filled in from reference TRBV5-5 and TRBJ2-5, reads DAGVTQSPTHLIKTRGQQVTLRCSPISGHKSVSWYQQVLGQGPQFIFQYYEKEERGRGNFPDRFSARQFPNYSSELNVNALLLGDSALYLCASSLMAGGPETQYFGPGTRLLVL.